Below are 23 T cell receptor beta chains sequenced from a single sample in a study of shared clonotypes between healthy human individuals. The assay was immunoSEQ multiplex PCR, and TCRdb's table has in-frame clones only and misses some. This table holds roughly 1 million clones, around 74% found once. Sequenced material: memory CD4+ T cells sorted from blood. Subset in this sample: CD45RA-negative fraction. These receptors came from a man between 18 and 35 years old in good health.

The chain has TRBV28 and TRBJ1-2; no clear D. CDR1 is MDHEN, CDR2 SYDVKM, per germline. V gave up 6 bases and J gave up 2 bases, with 10 bases separating them. The CDR3 is 13 residues long. CDR3 protein: CASRHNPNYGYTF. In nucleotides, the CDR3 is TGTGCCAGCAGACATAATCCGAACTATGGCTACACCTTC.

This clone was seen only a few times. The rearrangement joins TRBV4-3 to TRBJ1-2; the D gene is possibly TRBD1 (6 bases). CDR3 length: 15 amino acids. Trimming stripped 0 bases from V and 5 bases from J, with 13 bases between. CDR1 LGHNA and CDR2 YSLEER come from the germline V gene. The CDR3 sequence is CASSQDPQGAYGYTF. CDR3 sequence (DNA): TGCGCCAGCAGCCAAGATCCACAGGGAGCTTATGGCTACACCTTC.

The chain joins TRBV6-6 to TRBJ2-1, with TRBD2 matching 8 bases. Trimming took 5 bases from V and 16 from J; bases not matched to a gene: 10. CDR1 and CDR2 from the germline V gene are MNHNY and SVGAGI (reference sequence). This CDR3 is 12 amino acids long. CDR3 protein: CASSGKSGRVFF. CDR3 DNA sequence: TGTGCCAGCAGTGGGAAAAGCGGGAGAGTCTTCTTC.

Comments on this clone: The conserved phenylalanine or tryptophan normally closing the CDR3 is absent here, so this likely arose from a read error. The DNA is omitted, as the CDR3 cannot be located on it reliably, and the CDR3 follows TCRdb's listing. The rearrangement links TRBV2 to TRBJ2-7; TRBD2 reflects the table's D call only, with no check against the DNA. From germline, CDR1 is SNHLY and CDR2 FYNNEI. 11 amino acids form the CDR3, both terminal residues included. The CDR3 region is CASSLSTSSTL.

This chain links TRBV29-1 with TRBJ2-5; 7 nucleotides line up with TRBD1. Trimming cost V 8 bases and J 1 base; bases outside gene matches: 13. The CDR3 consists of 15 residues. Germline V gene sequence: CDR1 SQVTM, CDR2 ANQGSEA. CDR3 sequence: CSTRAGTALQETQYF. CDR3 in DNA: TGCAGCACAAGAGCCGGGACAGCCCTCCAAGAGACCCAGTACTTC.

The rearrangement joins TRBV11-1 to TRBJ2-3; 7 nucleotides agree with TRBD2. Germline CDR1 reads SGHAT; CDR2 reads FQDESV (reference sequence). V lost 5 bases to trimming and J lost 2 bases; unmatched junction nucleotides: 10. The length of the CDR3 is 16 residues. CDR3 nucleotides: TGTGCCAGCAGCCACTTTGGAGCGGGGTCCACAGATACGCAGTATTTT. It is translated as CASSHFGAGSTDTQYF.

The genes are TRBV7-9 and TRBJ2-5; 13 bases map to TRBD2. Germline V gives CDR1 SEHNR, CDR2 FQNEAQ (reference sequence). CDR3 length: 16 residues. Trimming took 5 bases from V and 5 from J; bases not matched to a gene: 8. In DNA form, the CDR3 reads TGTGCCAGCAGCCGTGCAGGACTAGCGGGAGTTGAGACCCAGTACTTC. Residues: CASSRAGLAGVETQYF.

The gene calls are TRBV7-2 and TRBJ2-7; 10 nucleotides line up with TRBD2. From germline, CDR1 is SGHTA and CDR2 FQGNSA. The V segment lost 2 bases and the J segment 5 bases; nucleotides outside the gene matches: 6. The CDR3 has 15 residues. The CDR3 DNA is TGTGCCAGCAGCTTAAGAGCGGGAGGGGGCAACGAGCAGTACTTC. Translating it yields CASSLRAGGGNEQYF.

The chain employs TRBV4-1 and TRBJ2-2, with 10 bases aligning to TRBD2. The J segment lost 7 bases and the V segment lost 4 bases, leaving 9 bases of the junction unmatched. Germline V gene data show CDR1 as MGHRA and CDR2 as YSYEKL. The CDR3 loop spans 16 amino acids. The CDR3 spells CASSLMTSGQIGELFF. The CDR3 bases are TGCGCCAGCAGCCTAATGACTAGCGGGCAGATCGGGGAGCTGTTTTTT.

The chain employs TRBV19 and TRBJ2-5; D gene uncertain. Germline V gives CDR1 LNHDA, CDR2 SQIVND (reference sequence). CDR3 length equals 15 residues. Deletions cut 5 bases from V and 1 base from J, with 14 bases between. CDR3 in amino acids: CASSVDRNGQETQYF. The DNA for the CDR3 is TGTGCCAGTAGTGTTGATCGGAACGGCCAAGAGACCCAGTACTTC.

This chain connects TRBV27 to TRBJ2-1; 7 positions agree with TRBD2. Germline V gene lookup returns CDR1 MNHEY and CDR2 SMNVEV (reference sequence). The V and J ends lost 3 bases and 0 bases, in that order; junction bases with no gene match: 5. The CDR3 runs to 16 residues. The CDR3 coding sequence is TGTGCCAGCAGTTTCGGGGGGAGGGCCTCCTACAATGAGCAGTTCTTC. This encodes CASSFGGRASYNEQFF.

This clone was counted a single time. The gene calls are TRBV27 and TRBJ1-4; 12 bases line up with TRBD1. The V and J ends lost 5 bases and 5 bases, in that order; junction bases with no gene match: 6. The CDR3 is 16 amino acids. Germline CDR1 MNHEY, CDR2 SMNVEV (reference sequence). CDR3 sequence: CASSLGTGGNNEKLFF. The CDR3 nucleotides are TGTGCCAGCAGTCTCGGGACAGGGGGCAACAATGAAAAACTGTTTTTT.

The rearrangement joins TRBV19 to TRBJ2-5; D not certain. Deletions cut 5 bases from V and 4 bases from J, with 14 bases between. This CDR3 region has 14 residues. Germline V gene sequence: CDR1 LNHDA, CDR2 SQIVND (reference sequence). The CDR3 bases are TGTGCCAGTAGTCCAACCGGCGGAGCAGAGACCCAGTACTTC. Translation gives CASSPTGGAETQYF.

V is TRBV5-1 and J is TRBJ2-2, with 7 bases that match TRBD2. V gave up 4 bases and J gave up 5 bases; unmatched junction bases: 11. The V gene's germline CDR1 is SGHRS and CDR2 YFSETQ. The length of the CDR3 is 16 residues. The CDR3 is CASSPPLTGGTGELFF. The CDR3 bases are TGCGCCAGCAGCCCCCCCCTAACGGGAGGTACCGGGGAGCTGTTTTTT.

This clone was detected once. This likely reflects a read error, since a far larger clone is one base away. The J gene is TRBJ2-7, the V gene TRBV5-1; TRBD1 is a possible D gene (6 bases). CDR3 length: 15 residues. Germline V gene data show CDR1 as SGHRS and CDR2 as YFSETQ. The CDR3 DNA reads as TGCGCCAGCAGCTTGGGTACAGGGAAGTCCTGCGAGCAGTACTTC. Translated: CASSLGTGKSCEQYF.

Concerning this clone itself: This same CDR3 is encoded by further DNA sequences in the sample. V usage is TRBV30 and J usage is TRBJ2-3; a possible D gene is TRBD2 (6 bases). Germline V gene data show CDR1 as GTSNPN and CDR2 as SVGIG (reference sequence). The CDR3 is made up of 13 amino acids. V dropped 3 bases and J dropped 1 base, with 8 bases sitting between them. CDR3 residues: CAWSPGGTDTQYF. CDR3 nucleotide sequence: TGTGCCTGGAGCCCGGGGGGCACAGATACGCAGTATTTT.

CDR3 DNA sequence: TGTGCCTGGAGTTCCGGGACAGGTCGGAACATTCAGTACTTC. Amino acids: CAWSSGTGRNIQYF. The chain is built from TRBV30 and TRBJ2-4; 8 nucleotides match TRBD1. The CDR3 has 14 residues. In germline, CDR1 is GTSNPN, CDR2 SVGIG (reference sequence). After removal of 2 bases from V and 7 bases from J, the junction contained 7 bases not matched to a gene.

Only one count was recorded for this clone. J is TRBJ2-3 and V is TRBV2, with TRBD2 matching over 13 bases. In germline, CDR1 is SNHLY, CDR2 FYNNEI. This CDR3 is 15 amino acids long. Trimming took 4 bases from V and 7 from J; bases not matched to a gene: 5. The CDR3, as DNA: TGTGCCAGCAGTGCTACTAGCGGGGGGGCCAATACGCAGTATTTT. This sequence encodes CASSATSGGANTQYF.

The chain joins TRBV6-1 to TRBJ2-7; TRBD1 agrees at 8 bases. V lost 4 bases and J lost 5; bases outside the gene matches: 7. The CDR3 loop spans 14 amino acids. CDR1 and CDR2 from the germline V gene are MNHNS and SASEGT. CDR3 nucleotides: TGTGCCAGCAGTGCGGACAGGGTATCCCACGAGCAGTACTTC. Protein product: CASSADRVSHEQYF.

The count of this clone is one. The chain is built from TRBV7-9 and TRBJ2-7, with D unresolved. Trimming removed 4 bases from V and 2 bases from J, with 9 bases in between. The CDR3 totals 13 residues. Germline V gene data show CDR1 as SEHNR and CDR2 as FQNEAQ (reference sequence). The CDR3 sequence: CASSSVSPYEQYF. The CDR3 DNA reads TGTGCCAGCAGCTCCGTTAGCCCCTACGAGCAGTACTTC.

V and J are TRBV5-1 and TRBJ1-2; D is uncertain. Germline CDR1 and CDR2: SGHRS and YFSETQ. V lost 4 bases and J lost 3, with 13 bases in between. This CDR3 has 14 amino acids. The CDR3 loop is CASSRNSVDYGYTF. The CDR3 DNA is TGCGCCAGCAGCCGGAATAGCGTTGACTATGGCTACACCTTC.

The J gene is TRBJ1-1, the V gene TRBV30, with 7 bases fitting TRBD1. Germline trimming cut 0 bases from V and 3 bases from J; bases unmatched to any gene: 4. The length of the CDR3 is 14 residues. CDR1 and CDR2 from the germline V gene are GTSNPN and SVGIG (reference sequence). The CDR3 reads CAWSVPGGYTEAFF. The CDR3 DNA reads as TGTGCCTGGAGTGTACCAGGGGGGTACACTGAAGCTTTCTTT.

The CDR3 DNA follows: TGTGCCAGCAGCCTACCCCGGACCAATCAGAGGGAGACCCAGTACTTC. It is translated as CASSLPRTNQRETQYF. This chain uses TRBV11-2 with TRBJ2-5; D unresolved. V dropped 5 bases and J dropped 5 bases, with 21 bases sitting between them. Germline CDR1 SGHAT, CDR2 FQNNGV. CDR3 length equals 16 residues. Supplemented by reference TRBV11-2 and TRBJ2-5, the full variable domain reads EAGVAQSPRYKIIEKRQSVAFWCNPISGHATLYWYQQILGQGPKLLIQFQNNGVVDDSQLPKDRFSAERLKGVDSTLKIQPAKLEDSAVYLCASSLPRTNQRETQYFGPGTRLLVL.